This T cell receptor beta chain was identified during a study of T cells in Graves' hyperthyroidism and ophthalmopathy. Reasons for excluding patients were uncontrolled infection, other autoimmune disease, pregnancy or lactation. Thyroid ultrasound and orbital computed tomography, with clinical symptoms and serum thyroxine and TRAb, informed diagnoses. This sample holds PBMCs from 10 ml fresh peripheral blood. This clonotype appeared many times. Amplified TCR beta CDR3 regions derived from RNA transcripts. A first-round RT-PCR of the TCR CDR3 used the HTBI primer set. TCRdb re-derived calls from the multiplex PCR reads in MiXCR, one entry per CDR3 protein. Seen here are about 350,000 distinct CDR3 sequences, around a sixth observed once, and the top ten hold roughly a sixth. From germline, CDR1 is SEHNR and CDR2 FQNEAQ (reference sequence). CDR3 size: 14 residues. V was cut by 2 bases and J by 2 bases, with 9 bases left in between.

Material: blood. The J gene is TRBJ2-5, the V gene TRBV7-9, with a possible D match to TRBD2 (6 bases). The receptor comes from a woman between 40 and 50 years old with Graves' ophthalmopathy. For the CDR3, the DNA is TGTGCCAGCAGCTTATCGGGGGAACAAGAGACCCAGTACTTC. Encoded protein: CASSLSGEQETQYF.